These 4 T cell receptor beta chains were all obtained from the same sample, sequenced in a study of breast tumors, draining lymph nodes, adjacent tissues. Samples came from axillary lymph nodes draining the breast cancer. TCRdb processed the multiplex PCR reads anew with MiXCR; each CDR3 protein has one entry. The sample gives about 230,000 distinct CDR3 sequences, around 32% of which show up once; approximately 1.4% is in the top ten. Sequenced: axillary lymph node tissue. The receptors come from a female donor with breast cancer. Some clones in this sample may be carry-over from other donors' samples.

This clonotype was seen repeatedly, ten times or more. The CDR3 loop is CASSLGTRRFF. CDR3 DNA sequence: TGTGCCAGCAGTTTGGGGACTAGACGTTTCTTC. V is TRBV12-3 or TRBV12-4 and J is TRBJ2-1; 8 bases are a match to TRBD2. Trimming removed 3 bases from V and 16 bases from J; junction bases left unmatched: 5. CDR3 length equals 11 residues.

This clonotype was picked up a small number of times. The rearrangement uses TRBV4-2 and TRBJ1-1, with no clear D. CDR3 length: 15 amino acids. V lost 4 bases to trimming and J lost 1 base, with 13 bases between them. Germline V CDR1 and CDR2: LGHNA, YNFKEQ. CDR3 coding DNA: TGTGCCAGCAGCCGGTACACACAGCAGAACACTGAAGCTTTCTTT. Protein sequence: CASSRYTQQNTEAFF.

The sample holds a few counts of this clonotype. This sequence joins TRBV28 and TRBJ1-5; D not certain. Trimming stripped 2 bases from V and 6 bases from J, with 14 bases between. The CDR3 contains 15 residues. Looked up from germline, CDR1 is MDHEN and CDR2 is SYDVKM. CDR3 sequence reads: CASSLGQVSLQPQHF. CDR3 nucleotide sequence: TGTGCCAGCAGTTTAGGGCAGGTCTCTCTTCAGCCCCAGCATTTT. Full variable domain (outside the CDR3, taken from reference TRBV28 and TRBJ1-5): DVKVTQSSRYLVKRTGEKVFLECVQDMDHENMFWYRQDPGLGLRLIYFSYDVKMKEKGDIPEGYSVSREKKERFSLILESASTNQTSMYLCASSLGQVSLQPQHFGDGTRLSIL.

Concerning this clonotype: This could be a read error, since a much larger clone is one nucleotide away. This chain links TRBV2 with TRBJ2-2, with D maybe TRBD2 (5 bases). This CDR3 is 13 amino acids long. Per the germline V gene, CDR1 is SNHLY and CDR2 is FYNNEI. The DNA for the CDR3 is TGTGCCAGCAGTCCCGATCTCGGTGGGGAGCTGCTTTTT. Residues: CASSPDLGGELLF.